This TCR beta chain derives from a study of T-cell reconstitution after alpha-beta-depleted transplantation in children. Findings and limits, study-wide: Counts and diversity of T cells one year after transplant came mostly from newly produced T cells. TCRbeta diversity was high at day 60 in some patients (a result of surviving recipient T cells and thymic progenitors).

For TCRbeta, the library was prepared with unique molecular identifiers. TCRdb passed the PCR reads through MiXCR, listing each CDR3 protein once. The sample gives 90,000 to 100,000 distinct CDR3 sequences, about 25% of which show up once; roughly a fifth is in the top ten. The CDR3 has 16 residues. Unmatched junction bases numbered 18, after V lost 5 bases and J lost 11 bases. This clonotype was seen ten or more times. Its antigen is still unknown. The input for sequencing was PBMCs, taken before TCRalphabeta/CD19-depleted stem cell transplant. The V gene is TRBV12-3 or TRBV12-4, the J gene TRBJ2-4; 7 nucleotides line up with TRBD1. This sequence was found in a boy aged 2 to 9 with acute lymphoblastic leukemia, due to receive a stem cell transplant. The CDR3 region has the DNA TGTGCCAGCAGTCCCAATCAGCGGACAGGCGAGGTAGTTCAGTACTTC. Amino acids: CASSPNQRTGEVVQYF.